This passage covers 31 T cell receptor delta chains from one sample sequenced in a study of γδ T cells in repeated Plasmodium falciparum infection. TCRdb redid the clone calls on the multiplex PCR reads with CATT. The sample contains 45,000 to 50,000 delta-chain clones, over 1.5% of which appear only once. Gammadelta T cells were flow-sorted from PBMC into Vgamma9/Vdelta2+ and Vdelta2-negative populations for bulk analysis. Sequenced sample: gamma-delta T cells from blood. The receptors stem from a pool of human donors (malaria-infected and uninfected, not separated).

As to this clone: This DNA's translation differs at residue 15 from TCRdb's protein, which comes from a much larger clone; a read error is likely, and the protein shown is translated from the DNA. The J gene is TRDJ1, the V gene TRDV1; the match to TRDD2 covers 7 bases. The CDR3 is made up of 19 amino acids. CDR1 is TSWWSYY and CDR2 is QGS in the germline V gene. The CDR3 region has the DNA TGTGCTCTTGGGGAACTATTTAAGGCCTTCCTCCCCTACACCGGTAAACTCATCTTT. The encoded protein is CALGELFKAFLPYTGKLIF.

This clone was seen many times. The TCRdb record carries a much larger clone's protein, which differs from this DNA's translation at residue 19; a read error is the likely cause, and the protein listed here is the DNA translation. V is TRDV1 and J is TRDJ1; the match to TRDD3 covers 13 bases. Unmatched junction bases numbered 26, after V lost 1 base and J lost 3 bases. The germline V gene encodes CDR1 TSWWSYY and CDR2 QGS. CDR3 length: 24 amino acids. The CDR3 DNA follows: TGTGCTCTTGGGGAACGACCTACCTCGCTAACTGGGGGATACGCTGCCGGGTACGCCGATAAACTCATCTTT. It specifies CALGERPTSLTGGYAAGYADKLIF.

This clone was found a few times. This DNA's translation differs at residue 11 from TCRdb's protein, which comes from a much larger clone; a read error is likely, and the protein shown is translated from the DNA. The V call is TRDV2, the J call TRDJ1, with TRDD3 identical over 7 bases. TCRdb records no J gene; here it was assigned by comparing the DNA to germline. The CDR3 covers 21 residues. J gave up 0 bases and V 3 bases, and 24 bases lay outside the gene matches. Per germline, CDR1 GEAIGNYY and CDR2 EKD. The CDR3 DNA sequence: TGTGCCTGTGACCTAATTTGGGAAATTGGGGGGGGCTGGGGGTACACCGATAAACTCATCTTT. Its protein is CACDLIWEIGGGWGYTDKLIF.

As concerns this clone: A single base is all that separates this from a far larger clone, so a read error is likely. Other DNA sequences in this specimen translate into the identical CDR3. V is TRDV3 and J is TRDJ1; D is uncertain. From germline, CDR1 is TVYSNPD and CDR2 GDNSRS (reference sequence). This CDR3 contains 19 residues. Trimming shortened V by 0 bases and J by 0 bases, and 26 bases separated the two germline ends. Written as DNA, the CDR3 is TGTGCCTTTAGGCCGGCGGGTCCCGAGATTTTGGGCGACACCGATAAACTCATCTTT. It is translated as CAFRPAGPEILGDTDKLIF.

Ten or more counts support this clone. A read error likely explains why the TCRdb protein, taken from a much larger clone, differs from this DNA's translation at residue 5; the protein shown is translated from the DNA. The chain has TRDV1 and TRDJ1, with D possibly TRDD3 on 7 matching bases. CDR1 is TSWWSYY and CDR2 is QGS in the germline V gene. Trimming stripped 8 bases from V and 7 bases from J, with 32 bases between. The CDR3 is 18 residues long. Here the CDR3 reads CALWGGPSAPGDRGKLIF. CDR3 nucleotide sequence: TGTGCTCTTTGGGGAGGGCCTTCCGCCCCCGGGGATAGGGGTAAACTCATCTTT.

The table lists this clone with a few counts. A read error likely explains this, since a far larger clone differs by one base. Other DNA sequences of this sample code for an identical CDR3. The chain joins TRDV1 to TRDJ1, with 7 nucleotides matching TRDD2. No J gene was available from TCRdb, and it was assigned here by a germline match of the DNA. J gave up 0 bases and V 5 bases, and 18 bases lay outside the gene matches. The length of the CDR3 is 19 residues. CDR1 is TSWWSYY, CDR2 QGS, per germline. CDR3 sequence reads: CALGTSIPTVWEYTDKLIF. In DNA form, the CDR3 reads TGTGCTCTTGGGACCTCTATTCCTACAGTATGGGAGTACACCGATAAACTCATCTTT.

Details on this clone: The protein that TCRdb holds for this DNA derives from a much larger clone and differs from the translated DNA at residue 16, which likely indicates a read error; the protein shown here is translated from the DNA. J gene calling gave no result, while the V gene is TRDV1; TRDD3 reflects the table's D call only, with no check against the DNA. The CDR3 covers 21 residues. Germline-derived CDR1 and CDR2 are TSWWSYY and QGS. The CDR3 reads CALGDALGIRISSWDARQIFF. The CDR3 DNA follows: TGTGCTCTTGGGGATGCCCTGGGGATACGGATAAGCTCCTGGGACGCCCGACAGATATTTTTC.

There are many counts of this clone. This likely traces to a read error, being one base from a far larger clone. Other DNA variants within this sample encode the same CDR3. The rearrangement joins TRDV1 to TRDJ1, with 8 bases matching TRDD3. The CDR3 has 22 amino acids. Germline loops: CDR1 TSWWSYY, CDR2 QGS. V was clipped by 3 bases and J by 0 bases; unmatched bases: 24. The chain's CDR3 is CALGELAFYWGLGVSNTDKLIF. The CDR3 DNA follows: TGTGCTCTTGGGGAGCTAGCTTTCTACTGGGGACTGGGGGTCTCTAACACCGATAAACTCATCTTT.

Ten or more counts support this clone. TCRdb assigns this DNA the protein of a much larger clone, which departs from its translation at residue 3; this likely reflects a read error, and the protein shown comes from translating the DNA. The chain is built from TRDV1 and TRDJ1, with 8 bases that match TRDD3. Looked up from germline, CDR1 is TSWWSYY and CDR2 is QGS. The CDR3 is 22 amino acids. The CDR3 DNA is TGTGCTATTGGTGTAAACCCGCCTTCCGACGACCAATGTGGGATACGCACCGATAAACTCATCTTT. Translation: CAIGVNPPSDDQCGIRTDKLIF.

In this sample, this clone turned up many times. Translating this DNA gives a protein that differs at residue 13 from the TCRdb one, which belongs to a much larger clone; a read error is likely, and the protein shown is this translation. In DNA form, the CDR3 reads TGTGCTCTTGGGGAGCTTAGGTCCCCTACTCCGGGTATCGATAAACTCATCTTT. Translation: CALGELRSPTPGIDKLIF. V is TRDV1 and J is TRDJ1, with D tentatively TRDD2 (5 bases). Trimming removed 3 bases at V and 4 bases at J, with 24 bases between. CDR3 size: 18 residues. Germline CDR1 is TSWWSYY and CDR2 is QGS.

A few counts support this clone. This probably arose from a read error, given a far larger clone one base away. The V gene call is TRDV1, and the J gene call is absent; the tabulated D call, TRDD3, remains unverified against the DNA. Germline CDR1 and CDR2: TSWWSYY and QGS. The CDR3 has 21 amino acids. The chain's CDR3 is CALGEVRIRVRLGGDTDKLIF. DNA for the CDR3: TGTGCTCTTGGGGAAGTTCGGATCCGGGTAAGACTGGGGGGCGACACCGATAAGCTCATCTTT.

This clone was detected a few times. The translation of this DNA and the TCRdb protein of a much larger clone differ at residue 11, probably owing to a read error; the protein shown here is translated from the DNA. V usage is TRDV2 and J usage is TRDJ1, with 11 bases that match TRDD3. No J gene was available from TCRdb, and it was assigned here by a germline match of the DNA. The germline CDR1 and CDR2 sequences are GEAIGNYY and EKD. This CDR3 contains 17 residues. Trimming removed 3 bases from V and 3 bases from J; junction bases left unmatched: 11. CDR3 DNA: TGTGCCTGTGACTTACTGGGGGATAACGTAAGTGCCGATAAACTCATCTTT. Its translation: CACDLLGDNVSADKLIF.

With respect to this clone: The protein TCRdb lists belongs to a much larger clone and differs from this DNA's translation at residue 5, which points to a read error; the protein shown is made from the DNA. This chain uses TRDV2 with TRDJ1, with TRDD3 identical over 10 bases. The J gene comes from matching the DNA to germline here; TCRdb lacks it. The junction had 33 bases not matched to a gene; V was cut back by 3 bases and J by 0 bases. The CDR3 spans 25 residues. From germline, CDR1 is GEAIGNYY and CDR2 EKD. The CDR3 region has the DNA TGTGCCTGTGACGCTTTACACCTAACTACTGGGGGATCCCAACCTCAAATGCCGTACACCGATAAACTCATCTTT. Residues: CACDALHLTTGGSQPQMPYTDKLIF.

This clone was counted between two and nine times. The translation of this DNA and the TCRdb protein of a much larger clone differ at residue 13, probably owing to a read error; the protein shown here is translated from the DNA. The J gene was not called, though the V gene is TRDV1; the D call in the table, TRDD3, was not verified against the DNA. CDR1 and CDR2 from the germline V gene are TSWWSYY and QGS. The CDR3 is 14 residues long. The CDR3 loop is CALERTGGPDKLTF. Written as DNA, the CDR3 is TGTGCTCTTGAACGAACTGGGGGCCCTGATAAACTCACCTTT.

This clone appeared a few times. TCRdb attributes to this sequence the protein of a much larger clone, which differs from the DNA translation at residue 6; a read error is likely, and the protein displayed is translated from the DNA. The chain links TRDV1 to TRDJ1; 9 bases fit TRDD3. The J gene was not available in TCRdb and was assigned here by matching the DNA to germline segments. Germline CDR1 and CDR2: TSWWSYY and QGS. The CDR3 extends over 20 amino acids. V was clipped by 0 bases and J by 0 bases; unmatched bases: 14. The CDR3 loop reads CALGELRRFAGGFYTDKLIF. Written as DNA, the CDR3 is TGTGCTCTTGGGGAACTAAGGCGCTTTGCTGGGGGATTCTACACCGATAAACTCATCTTT.

About this clone: The translation of this DNA and the TCRdb protein of a much larger clone differ at residue 4, probably owing to a read error; the protein shown here is translated from the DNA. The V call is TRDV1, the J call TRDJ1; 9 bases map to TRDD2. TCRdb carries no J gene annotation; the J gene was assigned here by matching the DNA with germline. The germline gives CDR1 TSWWSYY, CDR2 QGS. The CDR3 loop spans 19 amino acids. CDR3 region: CALRDPFLRRWGRTDKLIF. DNA for the CDR3: TGTGCTCTTAGGGATCCCTTCCTACGTAGGTGGGGGAGAACCGATAAACTCATCTTT.

This clone showed up just a few times. For this DNA, TCRdb reports the protein of a much larger clone, which diverges at residue 4, most likely from a read error; the protein presented here is translated directly from the DNA. The chain links TRDV3 to TRDJ1; TRDD3 matches 11 bases. In the absence of a J gene in TCRdb, the DNA was matched to germline to assign it here. J lost 4 bases, V lost 2 bases, and 27 bases had no gene match. Per the germline V gene, CDR1 is TVYSNPD and CDR2 is GDNSRS (reference sequence). The length of the CDR3 is 21 residues. The CDR3 loop is CAFAPLNGMGDTRDGFDKLIF. CDR3 bases: TGTGCCTTTGCTCCTCTCAATGGGATGGGGGATACGCGGGACGGTTTCGATAAACTCATCTTT.

Only a few counts were recorded for this clone. TCRdb assigns this DNA the protein of a much larger clone, which departs from its translation at residue 7; this likely reflects a read error, and the protein shown comes from translating the DNA. This sequence joins TRDV1 and TRDJ1, with TRDD3 identical over 13 bases. The J gene was missing in TCRdb and was found by matching the end of the DNA to germline. The germline gives CDR1 TSWWSYY, CDR2 QGS. Losses at the gene ends were 4 bases for V and 2 bases for J; bases not matched to a gene: 25. The CDR3 has 23 residues. The CDR3 is CALGARSPKLYWGIRTETDKLIF. CDR3 sequence (DNA): TGTGCTCTTGGGGCTCGATCCCCAAAATTATACTGGGGGATACGCACCGAAACCGATAAACTCATCTTT.

To note about this clone: TCRdb attributes to this sequence the protein of a much larger clone, which differs from the DNA translation at residue 7; a read error is likely, and the protein displayed is translated from the DNA. The rearrangement joins TRDV1 to TRDJ1, with unresolved D. TCRdb is silent on the J gene; assignment here came from matching the DNA to germline. CDR3 length equals 21 residues. Trimming left V 4 bases short and J 0 bases short, with 30 bases between. Germline CDR1 TSWWSYY, CDR2 QGS. The chain's CDR3 is CALGGLSTRNSGRRYTDKLIF. The CDR3, as DNA: TGTGCTCTTGGGGGGCTTTCTACGAGAAACTCCGGGCGTCGTTACACCGATAAACTCATCTTT.

This clone was recorded a few times. Only one base separates this from a far larger clonotype, so it likely reflects a read error. The same CDR3 can be traced to other DNA sequences in this sample. This rearrangement joins TRDV1 to TRDJ4; 9 bases align to TRDD3. Germline CDR1 is TSWWSYY and CDR2 is QGS. This CDR3 is built from 19 residues. Trimming removed 4 bases from V and 3 bases from J; junction bases left unmatched: 21. Here the CDR3 DNA reads TGTGCTCTTGGGGTGAGCTTCCCACCCCGTACTGGGGGAGACCGACCCCTGATCTTT. Protein sequence: CALGVSFPPRTGGDRPLIF.

On this clone itself: TCRdb shows a much larger clone's protein in place of this DNA's translation, and the two differ at residue 14, likely through a read error; the protein shown is translated from the DNA. The genes are TRDV2 and TRDJ1; the D is unclear. No J gene is reported in TCRdb; it was inferred here by comparing the DNA with germline. Germline CDR1 is GEAIGNYY and CDR2 is EKD. This CDR3 contains 17 residues. The DNA of the CDR3 is TGTGCCTGTGACACCGCCGGGAGGCCAAAGTACACCGATGAACTCATCTTT. Its translation: CACDTAGRPKYTDELIF.

As regards this clone: TCRdb shows a much larger clone's protein in place of this DNA's translation, and the two differ at residue 15, likely through a read error; the protein shown is translated from the DNA. The V gene is given as TRDV1, and no J gene call is available; the D call of TRDD3 is as the table states it, not checked on the DNA. The germline CDR1 and CDR2 sequences are TSWWSYY and QGS. This CDR3 has 17 residues. CDR3 protein: CALGEPPFLAKNDKPIF. CDR3 nucleotides: TGTGCTCTTGGGGAACCCCCTTTCCTAGCGAAAAACGATAAACCCATCTTT.

A word on this clone: A far larger clone lies a single base away; this is likely a read error. Additional DNA sequences in this sample encode the identical CDR3. This rearrangement joins TRDV1 to TRDJ1; a possible D gene is TRDD3 (6 bases). The J gene comes from matching the DNA to germline here; TCRdb lacks it. This CDR3 is 19 amino acids long. The germline V gene encodes CDR1 TSWWSYY and CDR2 QGS. V lost 3 bases and J lost 0, with 23 bases in between. The CDR3 is CALGEHPYLGMVYTDKLIF. The DNA of the CDR3 is TGTGCTCTTGGGGAGCACCCCTACTTGGGGATGGTTTACACCGATAAACTCATCTTT.

This clone was seen only a few times. A much bigger clone sits one base away, suggesting this may be a read error. In the same sample, other DNA sequences code for this CDR3. The chain combines TRDV2 with TRDJ1; 13 nucleotides line up with TRDD3. The J gene comes from matching the DNA to germline here; TCRdb lacks it. Germline V lookup: CDR1 GEAIGNYY, CDR2 EKD. The CDR3 runs to 19 residues. Trimming at V came to 3 bases and at J to 5 bases, leaving 17 bases not matched to a gene. The CDR3, as DNA: TGTGCCTGTGACGGTGTACTGGGGGATACGCAAAAGTCGGCGGATAAACTCATCTTT. It codes for CACDGVLGDTQKSADKLIF.

Comments on this clone: For this DNA, TCRdb reports the protein of a much larger clone, which diverges at residue 15, most likely from a read error; the protein presented here is translated directly from the DNA. V and J are TRDV1 and TRDJ1, with TRDD3 as a possible D gene (5 bases). The J gene comes from matching the DNA to germline here; TCRdb lacks it. CDR3 length: 24 amino acids. The ends were cut back, 0 bases at V and 1 base at J, with 36 bases in the middle. Looked up from germline, CDR1 is TSWWSYY and CDR2 is QGS. The CDR3 region has the DNA TGTGCTCTTGGGGAACTCGAGTTTTACCTGTTCAGAGGTGGGATGCACCACATCACCGATAAACTCATCTTT. This sequence encodes CALGELEFYLFRGGMHHITDKLIF.

This clone was recorded many times. The V and J genes are TRDV1 and TRDJ1, with TRDD3 as a possible D gene (6 bases). No J gene was available from TCRdb, and it was assigned here by a germline match of the DNA. This CDR3 contains 18 residues. V shed 1 base and J shed 3 bases, with 21 bases lying between them. Germline assignment: CDR1 TSWWSYY and CDR2 QGS. CDR3 amino acids: CALGEHPGCGIVSDKLIF. The CDR3 DNA reads TGTGCTCTTGGGGAACATCCGGGCTGTGGGATAGTATCCGATAAACTCATCTTT.

This clone was observed many times. This DNA translates differently at residue 15 from the TCRdb protein, which is that of a much larger clone; a read error is likely, and the protein shown is the DNA's own translation. This chain joins TRDV1 and TRDJ1; D is possibly TRDD3 (7 bases). TCRdb lists no J gene, so it was determined here by aligning the DNA to germline. Germline V gene sequence: CDR1 TSWWSYY, CDR2 QGS. Trimming removed 4 bases from V and 0 bases from J, with 30 bases in between. The CDR3 covers 21 residues. The CDR3 sequence is CALGAYLPSYDLWGDTDKLIF. CDR3 nucleotides: TGTGCTCTTGGGGCGTACCTCCCGTCCTACGACCTCTGGGGGGACACCGATAAACTCATCTTT.

This clone was observed a handful of times. TCRdb's listed protein matches a much larger clone and diverges from this DNA's translation at residue 11, likely through a read error; the protein shown comes from the DNA. The chain recombines TRDV1 with TRDJ1; D may be TRDD3 (5 bases). TCRdb offers no J gene call, so here the DNA was matched to germline to obtain one. The CDR3 length is 20 residues. Germline CDR1 is TSWWSYY and CDR2 is QGS. Deletions cut 3 bases from V and 1 base from J, with 27 bases between. CDR3 protein: CALGDESLTGGTRSTDKLIF. The CDR3 region has the DNA TGTGCTCTTGGGGATGAGTCACTTACGGGGGGTACGCGTAGCACCGATAAACTCATCTTT.

The table lists this clone with a few counts. This is likely an artifact of a read error, given a far larger clone one base away. This sample includes further DNA sequences coding for the same CDR3. V is TRDV1 and J is TRDJ1, with D possibly TRDD2 on 5 matching bases. The J gene was missing in TCRdb and was found by matching the end of the DNA to germline. Germline V gives CDR1 TSWWSYY, CDR2 QGS. The CDR3 has 18 amino acids. CDR3 DNA sequence: TGCGCTCTTGGGAAGCCCATTCCTCCGCGGGTGCCTCTCGATAAACTCATCTTT. It yields the protein CALGKPIPPRVPLDKLIF.

This clone was recorded many times. The chain joins TRDV1 to TRDJ1; 10 bases match TRDD3. Germline V gene data show CDR1 as TSWWSYY and CDR2 as QGS. The CDR3 is 18 amino acids. The ends lost 2 bases at V and 3 bases at J; junction bases unmatched: 12. Written as DNA, the CDR3 is TGTGCTCTTGGGGAATTCTGGGTACTGGGGGATCCCCCCGATAAACTCATCTTT. This codes for CALGEFWVLGDPPDKLIF.

This clone was picked up a small number of times. A far larger clone is only one base removed, so a read error is likely. Other DNA sequences of this sample code for an identical CDR3. The rearrangement joins TRDV2 to TRDJ1; TRDD3 agrees at 10 bases. No J gene is reported in TCRdb; it was inferred here by comparing the DNA with germline. The CDR3 contains 16 residues. Germline lookup yields CDR1 GEAIGNYY and CDR2 EKD. The CDR3 nucleotides are TGTGCCTGCGACAGACTGGGGGATGCGTACACCGATAAACTCATCTTT. Its translation: CACDRLGDAYTDKLIF.